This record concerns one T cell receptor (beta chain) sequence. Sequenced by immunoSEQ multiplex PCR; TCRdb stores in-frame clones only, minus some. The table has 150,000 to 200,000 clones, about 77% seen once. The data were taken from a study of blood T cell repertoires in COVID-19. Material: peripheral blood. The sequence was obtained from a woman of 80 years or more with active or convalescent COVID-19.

This CDR3 reads CASSYSPLGGYQETQYF. CDR3 in DNA: TGTGCCAGCAGTTACTCTCCCCTCGGCGGGTACCAAGAGACCCAGTACTTC. The chain combines TRBV6-2 or TRBV6-3 with TRBJ2-5; D is possibly TRBD2 (5 bases). V was pared by 0 bases and J by 0 bases, with 14 bases between. Germline V gene lookup returns CDR1 MNHEY and CDR2 SVGEGT. CDR3 length equals 17 residues.